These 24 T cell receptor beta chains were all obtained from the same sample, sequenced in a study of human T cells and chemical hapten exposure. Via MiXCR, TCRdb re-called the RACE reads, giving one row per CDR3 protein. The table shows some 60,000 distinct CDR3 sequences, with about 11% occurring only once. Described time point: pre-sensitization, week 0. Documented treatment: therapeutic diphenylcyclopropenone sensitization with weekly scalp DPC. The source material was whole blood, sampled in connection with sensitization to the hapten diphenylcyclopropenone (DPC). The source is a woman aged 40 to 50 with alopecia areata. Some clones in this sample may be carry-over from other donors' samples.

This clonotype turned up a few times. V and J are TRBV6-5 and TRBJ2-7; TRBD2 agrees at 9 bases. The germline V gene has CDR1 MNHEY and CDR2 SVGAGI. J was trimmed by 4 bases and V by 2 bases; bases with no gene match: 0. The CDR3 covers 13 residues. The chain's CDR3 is CASSYLAGYEQYF. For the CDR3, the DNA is TGTGCCAGCAGTTACCTAGCGGGGTACGAGCAGTACTTC.

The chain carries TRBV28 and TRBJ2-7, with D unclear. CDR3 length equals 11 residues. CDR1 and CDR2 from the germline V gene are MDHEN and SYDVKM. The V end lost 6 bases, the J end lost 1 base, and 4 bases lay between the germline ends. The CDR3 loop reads CASRESYEQYF. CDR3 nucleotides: TGTGCCAGCAGAGAGTCCTACGAGCAGTACTTC.

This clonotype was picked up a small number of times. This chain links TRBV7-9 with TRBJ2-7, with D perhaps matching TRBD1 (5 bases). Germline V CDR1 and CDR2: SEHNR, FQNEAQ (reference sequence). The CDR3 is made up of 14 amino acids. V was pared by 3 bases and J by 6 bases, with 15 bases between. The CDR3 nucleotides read TGTGCCAGCAGCTTCCCGGTAGGGGCAAGCGAGCAGTACTTC. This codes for CASSFPVGASEQYF.

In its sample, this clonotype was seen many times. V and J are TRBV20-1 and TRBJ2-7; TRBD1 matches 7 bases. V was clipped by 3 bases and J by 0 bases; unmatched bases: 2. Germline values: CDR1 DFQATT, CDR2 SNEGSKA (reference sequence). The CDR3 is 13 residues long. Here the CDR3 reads CSASDRDSYEQYF. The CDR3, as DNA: TGCAGTGCTAGTGACAGGGACTCCTACGAGCAGTACTTC.

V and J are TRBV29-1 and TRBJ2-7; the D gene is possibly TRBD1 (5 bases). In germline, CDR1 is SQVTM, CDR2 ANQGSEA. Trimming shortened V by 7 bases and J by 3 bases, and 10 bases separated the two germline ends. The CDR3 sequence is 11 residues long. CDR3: CSAQGYYEQYF. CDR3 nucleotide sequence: TGCAGCGCTCAGGGTTACTACGAGCAGTACTTC.

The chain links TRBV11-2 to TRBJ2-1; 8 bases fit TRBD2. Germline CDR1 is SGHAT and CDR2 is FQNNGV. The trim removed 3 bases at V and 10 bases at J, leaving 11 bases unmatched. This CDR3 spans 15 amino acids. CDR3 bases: TGTGCCAGCAGCTTTGGGACTAGACGAATTGGGGAGCAGTTCTTC. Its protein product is CASSFGTRRIGEQFF.

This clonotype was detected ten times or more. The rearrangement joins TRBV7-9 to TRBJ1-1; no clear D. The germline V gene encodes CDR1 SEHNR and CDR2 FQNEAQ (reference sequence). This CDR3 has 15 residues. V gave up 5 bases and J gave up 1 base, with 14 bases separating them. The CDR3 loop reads CASSPPRGENTEAFF. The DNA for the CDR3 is TGTGCCAGCAGCCCACCCAGAGGAGAGAACACTGAAGCTTTCTTT.

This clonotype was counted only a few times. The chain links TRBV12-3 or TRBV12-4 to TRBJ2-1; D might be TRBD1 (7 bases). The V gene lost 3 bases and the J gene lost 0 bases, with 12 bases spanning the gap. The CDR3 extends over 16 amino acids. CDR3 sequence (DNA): TGTGCCAGCAGTTTCGGGGGACAGCTCTCCTACAATGAGCAGTTCTTC. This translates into CASSFGGQLSYNEQFF.

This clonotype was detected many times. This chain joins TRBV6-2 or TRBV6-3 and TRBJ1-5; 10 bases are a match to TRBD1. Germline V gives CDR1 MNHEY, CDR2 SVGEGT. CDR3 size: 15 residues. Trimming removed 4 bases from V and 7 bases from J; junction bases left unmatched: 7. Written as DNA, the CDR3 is TGTGCCAGCAGTTGGACAGGGGGGCAGGACCAGCCCCAGCATTTT. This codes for CASSWTGGQDQPQHF.

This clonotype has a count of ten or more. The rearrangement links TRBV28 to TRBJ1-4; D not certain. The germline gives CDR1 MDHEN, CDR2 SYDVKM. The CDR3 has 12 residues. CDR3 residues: CVSGSTNEKLFF. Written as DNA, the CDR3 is TGTGTATCGGGGTCAACTAATGAAAAACTGTTTTTT.

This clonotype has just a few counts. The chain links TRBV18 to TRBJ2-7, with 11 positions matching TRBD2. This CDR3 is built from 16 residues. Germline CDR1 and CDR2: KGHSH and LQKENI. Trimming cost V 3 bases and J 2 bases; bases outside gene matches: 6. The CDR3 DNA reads TGTGCCAGCTCACCTTATCCGGGACTAGCGGCCTACGAGCAGTACTTC. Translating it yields CASSPYPGLAAYEQYF.

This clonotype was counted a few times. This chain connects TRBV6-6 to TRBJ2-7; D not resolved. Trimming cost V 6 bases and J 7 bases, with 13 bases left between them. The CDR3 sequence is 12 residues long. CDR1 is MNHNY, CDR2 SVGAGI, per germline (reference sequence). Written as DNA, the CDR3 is TGTGCCAGCAGCACTTGGCCCGGAGAGCAGTACTTC. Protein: CASSTWPGEQYF.

The CDR3 region has the DNA TGTGCCAGCACTGGGACTCCGGCCTACGAGCAGTACTTC. Its translation: CASTGTPAYEQYF. The J gene is TRBJ2-7, the V gene TRBV6-6; D is perhaps TRBD2 (6 bases). CDR1 and CDR2 (germline): MNHNY, SVGAGI (reference sequence). CDR3 length: 13 amino acids. V was shortened by 7 bases and J by 2 bases, with 12 bases between the two germline ends.

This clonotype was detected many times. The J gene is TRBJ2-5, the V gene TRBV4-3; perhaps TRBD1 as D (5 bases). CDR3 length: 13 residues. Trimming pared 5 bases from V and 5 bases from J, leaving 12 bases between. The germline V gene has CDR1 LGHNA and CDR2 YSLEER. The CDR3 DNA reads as TGCGCCAGCAGCAGGCAGGGCGGCGAGACCCAGTACTTC. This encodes CASSRQGGETQYF.

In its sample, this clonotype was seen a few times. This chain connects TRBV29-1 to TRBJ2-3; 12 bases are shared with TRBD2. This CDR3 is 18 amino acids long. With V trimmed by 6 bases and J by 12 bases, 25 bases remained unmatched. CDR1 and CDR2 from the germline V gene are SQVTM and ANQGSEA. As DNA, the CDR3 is TGCAGCGTCCCAAACCACAGGACTAGCGGGGAATATAGATACGTCCAGTATTTT. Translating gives CSVPNHRTSGEYRYVQYF.

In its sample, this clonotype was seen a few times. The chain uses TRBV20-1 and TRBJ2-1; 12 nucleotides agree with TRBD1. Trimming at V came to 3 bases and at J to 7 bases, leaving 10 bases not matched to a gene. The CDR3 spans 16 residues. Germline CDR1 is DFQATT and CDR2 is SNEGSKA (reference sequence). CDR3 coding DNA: TGCAGTGCTAGCGAACCGGGACAGGGGGCTAGGAATGAGCAGTTCTTC. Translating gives CSASEPGQGARNEQFF.

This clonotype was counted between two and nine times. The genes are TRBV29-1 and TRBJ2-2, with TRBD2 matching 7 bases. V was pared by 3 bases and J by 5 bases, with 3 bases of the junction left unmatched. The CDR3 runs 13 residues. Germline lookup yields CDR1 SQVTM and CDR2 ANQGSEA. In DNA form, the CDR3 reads TGCAGCGTTGACGGGGGGTTTACCGGGGAGCTGTTTTTT. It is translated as CSVDGGFTGELFF.

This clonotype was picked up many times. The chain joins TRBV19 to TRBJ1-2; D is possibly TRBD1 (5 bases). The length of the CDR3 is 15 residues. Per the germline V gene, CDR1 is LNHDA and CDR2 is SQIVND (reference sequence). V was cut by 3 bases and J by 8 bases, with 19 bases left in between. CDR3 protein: CASSIQGQYGEGYTF. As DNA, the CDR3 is TGTGCCAGTAGTATCCAGGGTCAATATGGGGAAGGCTACACCTTC.

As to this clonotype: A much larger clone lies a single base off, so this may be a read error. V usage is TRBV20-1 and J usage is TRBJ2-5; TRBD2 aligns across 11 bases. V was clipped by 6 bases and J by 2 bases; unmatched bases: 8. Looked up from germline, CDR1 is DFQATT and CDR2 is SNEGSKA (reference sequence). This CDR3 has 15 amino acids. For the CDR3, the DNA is TGCAGTGCAACGAGACTAGCGGGGAAACAAGAGACCCAGTACTTC. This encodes CSATRLAGKQETQYF.

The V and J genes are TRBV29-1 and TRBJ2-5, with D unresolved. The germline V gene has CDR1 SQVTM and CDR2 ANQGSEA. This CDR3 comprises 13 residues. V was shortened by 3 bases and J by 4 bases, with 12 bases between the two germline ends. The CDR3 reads CSVDDVWTETQYF. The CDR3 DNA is TGCAGCGTTGACGACGTTTGGACAGAGACCCAGTACTTC.

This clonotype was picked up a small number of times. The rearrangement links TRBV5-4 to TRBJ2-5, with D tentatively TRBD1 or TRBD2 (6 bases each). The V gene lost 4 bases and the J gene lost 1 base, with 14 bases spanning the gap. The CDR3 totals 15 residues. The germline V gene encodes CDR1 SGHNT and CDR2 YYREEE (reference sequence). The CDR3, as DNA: TGTGCCAGCAGCCCCAATGGGGGGCTCCAAGAGACCCAGTACTTC. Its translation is CASSPNGGLQETQYF.

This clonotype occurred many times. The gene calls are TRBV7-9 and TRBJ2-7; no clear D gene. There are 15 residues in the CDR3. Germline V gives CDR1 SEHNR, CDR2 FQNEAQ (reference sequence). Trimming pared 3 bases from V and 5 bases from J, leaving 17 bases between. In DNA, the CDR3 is TGTGCCAGCAGCTTCGGACCCTCTGGTTTAGACGAGCAGTACTTC. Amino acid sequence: CASSFGPSGLDEQYF. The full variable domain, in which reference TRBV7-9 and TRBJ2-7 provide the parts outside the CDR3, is DTGVSQNPRHKITKRGQNVTFRCDPISEHNRLYWYRQTLGQGPEFLTYFQNEAQLEKSRLLSDRFSAERPKGSFSTLEIQRTEQGDSAMYLCASSFGPSGLDEQYFGPGTRLTVT.

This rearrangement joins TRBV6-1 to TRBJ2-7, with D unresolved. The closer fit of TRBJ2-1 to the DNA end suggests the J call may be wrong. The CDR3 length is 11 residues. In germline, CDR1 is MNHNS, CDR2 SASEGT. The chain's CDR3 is CASQNLYEQFF. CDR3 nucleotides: TGTGCCAGCCAAAACCTCTACGAGCAGTTCTTC.

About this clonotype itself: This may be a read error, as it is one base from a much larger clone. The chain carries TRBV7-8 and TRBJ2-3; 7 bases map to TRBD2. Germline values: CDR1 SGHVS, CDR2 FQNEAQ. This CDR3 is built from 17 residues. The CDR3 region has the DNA TGTGCCGGCAGCTTAGGCCCTGGGCTAGCGGTCACAGATACGCAGTATTTT. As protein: CAGSLGPGLAVTDTQYF.